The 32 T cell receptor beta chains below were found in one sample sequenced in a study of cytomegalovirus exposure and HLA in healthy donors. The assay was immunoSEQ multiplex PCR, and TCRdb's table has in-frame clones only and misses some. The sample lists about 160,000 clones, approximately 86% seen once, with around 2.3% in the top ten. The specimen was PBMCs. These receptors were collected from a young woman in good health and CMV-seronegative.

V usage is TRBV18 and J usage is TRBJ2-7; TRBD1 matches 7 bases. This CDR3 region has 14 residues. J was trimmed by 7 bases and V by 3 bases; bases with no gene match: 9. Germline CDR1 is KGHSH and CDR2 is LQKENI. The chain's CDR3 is CASSPGKGAKEQYF. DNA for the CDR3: TGTGCCAGCTCACCCGGAAAGGGGGCAAAGGAGCAGTACTTC.

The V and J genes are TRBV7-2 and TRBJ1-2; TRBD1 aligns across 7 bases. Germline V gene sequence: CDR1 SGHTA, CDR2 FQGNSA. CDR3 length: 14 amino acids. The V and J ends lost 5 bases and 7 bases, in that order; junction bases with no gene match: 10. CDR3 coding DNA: TGTGCCAGCAGCGCCAGGACAGGAAGTTTTGGCTACACCTTC. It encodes CASSARTGSFGYTF.

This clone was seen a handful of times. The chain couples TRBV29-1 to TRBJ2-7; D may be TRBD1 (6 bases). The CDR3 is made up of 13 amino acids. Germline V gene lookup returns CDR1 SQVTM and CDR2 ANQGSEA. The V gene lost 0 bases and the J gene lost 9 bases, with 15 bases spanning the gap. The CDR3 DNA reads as TGCAGCGTTGAAGAACAGGGCGGTGGGGGGCAGTACTTC. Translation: CSVEEQGGGGQYF.

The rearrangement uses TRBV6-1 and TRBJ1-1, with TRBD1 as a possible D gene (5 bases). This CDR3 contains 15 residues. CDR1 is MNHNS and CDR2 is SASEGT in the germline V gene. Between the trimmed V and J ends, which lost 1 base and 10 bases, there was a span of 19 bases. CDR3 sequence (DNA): TGTGCCAGCAGTGAAGGGACGTTCCAGGGAATTGGAGCTTTCTTT. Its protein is CASSEGTFQGIGAFF.

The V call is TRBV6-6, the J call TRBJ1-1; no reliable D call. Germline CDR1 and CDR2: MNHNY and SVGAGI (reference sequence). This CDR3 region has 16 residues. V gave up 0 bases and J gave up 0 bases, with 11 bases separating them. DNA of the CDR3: TGTGCCAGCAGTTACTCGGGAGATTGGTTGAACACTGAAGCTTTCTTT. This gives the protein CASSYSGDWLNTEAFF.

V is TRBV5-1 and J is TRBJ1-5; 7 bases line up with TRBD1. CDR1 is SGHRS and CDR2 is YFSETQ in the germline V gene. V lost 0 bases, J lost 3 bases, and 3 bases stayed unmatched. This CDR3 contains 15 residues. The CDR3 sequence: CASSLGTGVNQPQHF. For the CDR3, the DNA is TGCGCCAGCAGCTTGGGCACAGGGGTCAATCAGCCCCAGCATTTT.

CDR3: CASSFYRNGGYNEQFF. The CDR3 DNA sequence: TGTGCCAGCAGCTTCTATCGTAACGGGGGGTACAATGAGCAGTTCTTC. The chain recombines TRBV7-8 with TRBJ2-1; 7 bases map to TRBD2. CDR1 is SGHVS, CDR2 FQNEAQ, per germline. With 3 bases clipped from V and 4 bases from J, the junction kept 9 bases outside the gene matches. This CDR3 spans 16 amino acids.

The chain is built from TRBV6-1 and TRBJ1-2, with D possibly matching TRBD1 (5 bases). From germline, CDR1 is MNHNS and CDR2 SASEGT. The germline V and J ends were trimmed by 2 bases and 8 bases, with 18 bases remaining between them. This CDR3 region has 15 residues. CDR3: CASSENPIGGSGYTF. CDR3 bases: TGTGCCAGCAGTGAAAACCCTATCGGGGGTTCCGGCTACACCTTC.

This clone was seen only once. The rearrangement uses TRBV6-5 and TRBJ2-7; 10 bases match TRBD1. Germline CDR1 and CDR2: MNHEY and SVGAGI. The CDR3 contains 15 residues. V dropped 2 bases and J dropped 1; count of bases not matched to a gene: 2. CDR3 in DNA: TGTGCCAGCAGTTACGGGACAGGGGTATCCTACGAGCAGTACTTC. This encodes CASSYGTGVSYEQYF.

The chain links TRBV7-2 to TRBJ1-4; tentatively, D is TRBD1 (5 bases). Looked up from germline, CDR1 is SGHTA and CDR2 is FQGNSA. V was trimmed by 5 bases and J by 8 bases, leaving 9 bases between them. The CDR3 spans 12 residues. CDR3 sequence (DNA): TGTGCCAGCAGCCTACGGGGGGAAAAACTGTTTTTT. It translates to CASSLRGEKLFF.

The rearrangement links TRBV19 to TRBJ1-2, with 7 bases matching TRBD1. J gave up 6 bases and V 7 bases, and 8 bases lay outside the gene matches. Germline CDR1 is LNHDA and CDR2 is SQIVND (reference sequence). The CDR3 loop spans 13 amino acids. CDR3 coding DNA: TGTGCCAGTAAGAGGGGGCGTATAGATGGCTACACCTTC. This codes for CASKRGRIDGYTF. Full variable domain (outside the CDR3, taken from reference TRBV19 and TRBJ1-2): DGGITQSPKYLFRKEGQNVTLSCEQNLNHDAMYWYRQDPGQGLRLIYYSQIVNDFQKGDIAEGYSVSREKKESFPLTVTSAQKNPTAFYLCASKRGRIDGYTFGSGTRLTVV.

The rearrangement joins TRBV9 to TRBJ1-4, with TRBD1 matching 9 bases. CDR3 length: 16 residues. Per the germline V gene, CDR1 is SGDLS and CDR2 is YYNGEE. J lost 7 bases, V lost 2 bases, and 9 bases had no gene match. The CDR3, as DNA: TGTGCCAGCAGCGTCGCGTCGGGACAGGGCCTTGAAAAACTGTTTTTT. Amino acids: CASSVASGQGLEKLFF.

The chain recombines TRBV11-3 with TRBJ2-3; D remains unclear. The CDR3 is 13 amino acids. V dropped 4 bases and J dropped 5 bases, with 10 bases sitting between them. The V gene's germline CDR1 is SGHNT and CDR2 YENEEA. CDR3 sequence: CASSSVPGDTQYF. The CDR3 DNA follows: TGTGCCAGCAGCTCCGTCCCGGGAGATACGCAGTATTTT.

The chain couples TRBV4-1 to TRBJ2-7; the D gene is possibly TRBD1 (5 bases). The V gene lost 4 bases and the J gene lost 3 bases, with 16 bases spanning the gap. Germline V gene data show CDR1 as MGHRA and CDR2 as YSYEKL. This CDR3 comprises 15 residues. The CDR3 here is CASSPESDRYYEQYF. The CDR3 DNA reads TGCGCCAGCAGCCCCGAATCCGACAGATACTACGAGCAGTACTTC.

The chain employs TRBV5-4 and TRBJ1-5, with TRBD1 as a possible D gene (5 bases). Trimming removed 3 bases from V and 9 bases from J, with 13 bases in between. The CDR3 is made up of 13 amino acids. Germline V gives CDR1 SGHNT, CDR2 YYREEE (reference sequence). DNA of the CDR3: TGTGCCAGCAGCTCGGAGCCGGGGGGGCCCCAGCATTTT. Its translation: CASSSEPGGPQHF.

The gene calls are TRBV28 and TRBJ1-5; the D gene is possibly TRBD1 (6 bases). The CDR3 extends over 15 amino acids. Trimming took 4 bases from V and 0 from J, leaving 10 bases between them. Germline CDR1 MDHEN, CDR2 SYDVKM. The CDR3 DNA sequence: TGTGCCAGCAGTTCAGGGGTTTATAGCAATCAGCCCCAGCATTTT. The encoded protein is CASSSGVYSNQPQHF.

The CDR3 sequence: CASRGLLESYEQYF. The CDR3 region has the DNA TGTGCCAGCAGAGGACTGTTGGAATCCTACGAGCAGTACTTC. The chain uses TRBV6-1 and TRBJ2-7; D is perhaps TRBD2 (5 bases). Germline V lookup: CDR1 MNHNS, CDR2 SASEGT. The CDR3 extends over 14 amino acids. The ends were cut back, 6 bases at V and 1 base at J, with 13 bases in the middle.

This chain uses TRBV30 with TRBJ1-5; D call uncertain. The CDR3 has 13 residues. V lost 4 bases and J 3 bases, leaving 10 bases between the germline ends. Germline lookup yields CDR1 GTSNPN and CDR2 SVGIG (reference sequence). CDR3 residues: CAWNGRNNQPQHF. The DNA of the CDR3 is TGTGCCTGGAATGGCAGAAACAATCAGCCCCAGCATTTT.

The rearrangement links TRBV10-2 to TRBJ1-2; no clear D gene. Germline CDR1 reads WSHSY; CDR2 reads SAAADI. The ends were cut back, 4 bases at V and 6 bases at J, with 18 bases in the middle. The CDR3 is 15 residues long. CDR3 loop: CASSGPAGGYDGYTF. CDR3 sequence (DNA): TGCGCCAGCAGTGGCCCGGCGGGTGGGTACGATGGCTACACCTTC.

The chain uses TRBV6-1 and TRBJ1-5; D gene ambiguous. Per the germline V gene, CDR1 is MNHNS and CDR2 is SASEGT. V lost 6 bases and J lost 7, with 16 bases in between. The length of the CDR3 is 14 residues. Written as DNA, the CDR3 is TGTGCCAGCAGGATCCGGCCAGAGGGACAGCCCCAGCATTTT. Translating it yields CASRIRPEGQPQHF.

This CDR3 is CASSQDGQGNTEAFF. The CDR3 DNA sequence: TGCGCCAGCAGCCAAGATGGGCAGGGGAACACTGAAGCTTTCTTT. The chain couples TRBV4-1 to TRBJ1-1; D perhaps matches TRBD1 (5 bases). Germline V CDR1 and CDR2: MGHRA, YSYEKL. V shed 0 bases and J shed 1 base, with 9 bases lying between them. This CDR3 is built from 15 residues.

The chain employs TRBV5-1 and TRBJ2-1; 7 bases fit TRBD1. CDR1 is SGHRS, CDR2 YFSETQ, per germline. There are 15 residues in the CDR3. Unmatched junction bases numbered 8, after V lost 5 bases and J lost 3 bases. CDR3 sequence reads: CASSERQGLYNEQFF. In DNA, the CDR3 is TGCGCCAGCAGTGAGCGACAGGGCCTCTACAATGAGCAGTTCTTC.

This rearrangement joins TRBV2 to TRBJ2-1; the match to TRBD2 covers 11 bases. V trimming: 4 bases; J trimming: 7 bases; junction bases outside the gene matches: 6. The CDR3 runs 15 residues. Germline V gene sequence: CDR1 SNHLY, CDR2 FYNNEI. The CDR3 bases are TGTGCCAGCAGTGCTTGGCTAGCGGGAGGAAATGAGCAGTTCTTC. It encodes CASSAWLAGGNEQFF.

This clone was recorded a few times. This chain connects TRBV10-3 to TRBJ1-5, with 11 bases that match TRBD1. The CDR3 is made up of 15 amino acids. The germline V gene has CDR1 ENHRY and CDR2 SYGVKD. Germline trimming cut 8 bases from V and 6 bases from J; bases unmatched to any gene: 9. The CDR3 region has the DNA TGTGCCATCCAAGTAGGGACAGGGGGAGGTCAGCCCCAGCATTTT. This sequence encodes CAIQVGTGGGQPQHF.

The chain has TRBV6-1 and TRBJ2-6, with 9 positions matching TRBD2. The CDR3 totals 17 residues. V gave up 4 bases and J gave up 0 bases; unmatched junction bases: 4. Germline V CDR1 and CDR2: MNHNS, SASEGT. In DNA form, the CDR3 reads TGTGCCAGCAGTGTCGCGGGGGGGGGCTCTGGGGCCAACGTCCTGACTTTC. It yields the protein CASSVAGGGSGANVLTF.

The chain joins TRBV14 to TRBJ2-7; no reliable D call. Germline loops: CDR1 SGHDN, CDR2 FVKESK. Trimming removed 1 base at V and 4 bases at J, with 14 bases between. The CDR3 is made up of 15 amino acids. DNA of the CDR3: TGTGCCAGCAGCCAAGGCCCTTTTACTACGTACGAGCAGTACTTC. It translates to CASSQGPFTTYEQYF.

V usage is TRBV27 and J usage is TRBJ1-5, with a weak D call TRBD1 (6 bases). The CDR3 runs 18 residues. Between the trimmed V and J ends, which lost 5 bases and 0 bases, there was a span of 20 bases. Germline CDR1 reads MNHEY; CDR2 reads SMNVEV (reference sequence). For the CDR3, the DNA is TGTGCCAGCAGTCCCATCCCGGACAGTACTTATAGCAATCAGCCCCAGCATTTT. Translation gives CASSPIPDSTYSNQPQHF.

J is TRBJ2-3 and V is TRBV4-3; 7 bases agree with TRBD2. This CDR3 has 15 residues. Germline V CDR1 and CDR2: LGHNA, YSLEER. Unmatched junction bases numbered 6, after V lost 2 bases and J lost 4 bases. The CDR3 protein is CASSQREGQPDTQYF. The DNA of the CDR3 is TGCGCCAGCAGCCAAAGGGAGGGCCAGCCAGATACGCAGTATTTT.

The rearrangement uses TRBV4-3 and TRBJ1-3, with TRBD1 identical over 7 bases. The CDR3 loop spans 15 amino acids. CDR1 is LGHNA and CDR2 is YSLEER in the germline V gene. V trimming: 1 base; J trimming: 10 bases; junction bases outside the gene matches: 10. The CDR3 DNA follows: TGCGCCAGCAGCCAAGGAGGGGGCGCATTTGGTACCATATATTTT. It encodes CASSQGGGAFGTIYF.

CDR3 in amino acids: CAIRASGDHYEQYF. The CDR3 bases are TGTGCCATCAGAGCGAGCGGGGACCACTACGAGCAGTACTTC. The V gene is TRBV10-3, the J gene TRBJ2-7; 7 bases are a match to TRBD2. Germline values: CDR1 ENHRY, CDR2 SYGVKD. V shed 6 bases, J shed 3 bases, and the junction held 8 bases outside the gene matches. The CDR3 totals 14 residues.

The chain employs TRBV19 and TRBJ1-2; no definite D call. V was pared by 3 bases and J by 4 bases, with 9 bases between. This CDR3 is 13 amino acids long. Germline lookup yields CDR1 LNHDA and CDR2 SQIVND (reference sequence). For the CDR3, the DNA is TGTGCCAGTAGTATTGGACGGGGCTATGGCTACACCTTC. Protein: CASSIGRGYGYTF.

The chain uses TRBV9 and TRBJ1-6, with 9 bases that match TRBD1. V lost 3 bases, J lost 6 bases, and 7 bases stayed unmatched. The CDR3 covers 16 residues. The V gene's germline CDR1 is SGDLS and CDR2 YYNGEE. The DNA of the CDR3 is TGTGCCAGCAGCGAAACCTCGGGACAGGGTAATTCACCCCTCCACTTT. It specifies CASSETSGQGNSPLHF.